The 7 T cell receptor beta chains given below trace back to one sample, sequenced in a study of blood T cell repertoires in COVID-19. This table comes from immunoSEQ multiplex PCR, and its TCRdb copy is limited to in-frame clones, with some not included. The table lists about 140,000 clones, approximately 80% of them singletons. Sequenced: peripheral blood. The receptors originated from a human donor in a cohort sampled during active COVID-19.

The CDR3 sequence is CASGLDTQYF. The CDR3 DNA reads as TGTGCCAGCGGGCTGGATACGCAGTATTTT. The gene calls are TRBV9 and TRBJ2-3; D ambiguous. The V gene's germline CDR1 is SGDLS and CDR2 YYNGEE. V lost 7 bases and J 6 bases, leaving 6 bases between the germline ends. The CDR3 extends over 10 amino acids.

The rearrangement joins TRBV5-4 to TRBJ2-3, with 13 bases identical to TRBD2. After removal of 5 bases from V and 1 base from J, the junction contained 13 bases not matched to a gene. Germline V lookup: CDR1 SGHNT, CDR2 YYREEE (reference sequence). CDR3 length equals 19 residues. The CDR3 is CASRSGALAGGKGTDTQYF. The CDR3 DNA reads as TGTGCCAGCAGAAGCGGCGCACTAGCGGGGGGGAAGGGCACAGATACGCAGTATTTT.

This chain uses TRBV7-6 with TRBJ2-1, with D possibly being TRBD1 (5 bases). V was trimmed by 5 bases and J by 6 bases, leaving 14 bases between them. This CDR3 region has 14 residues. Germline V gene sequence: CDR1 SGHVS, CDR2 FNYEAQ. The CDR3 spells CASSRDRVPNEQFF. The CDR3 coding sequence is TGTGCCAGCAGCCGCGACAGAGTCCCCAATGAGCAGTTCTTC.

This clone was picked up one time. The chain combines TRBV5-5 with TRBJ2-7; 8 nucleotides align to TRBD1. There are 15 residues in the CDR3. Unmatched junction bases numbered 7, after V lost 2 bases and J lost 3 bases. The V gene's germline CDR1 is SGHKS and CDR2 YYEKEE (reference sequence). CDR3 residues: CASSFTTGGGYEQYF. Written as DNA, the CDR3 is TGTGCCAGCAGCTTCACAACAGGGGGAGGCTACGAGCAGTACTTC.

This clone was seen more than once but under ten times. V usage is TRBV7-9 and J usage is TRBJ2-3; no clear D. The CDR3 totals 12 residues. V dropped 1 base and J dropped 6 bases, with 5 bases sitting between them. Germline V gives CDR1 SEHNR, CDR2 FQNEAQ (reference sequence). Here the CDR3 DNA reads TGTGCCAGCAGCTTAGTTGCGGATACGCAGTATTTT. It yields the protein CASSLVADTQYF. Using reference TRBV7-9 and TRBJ2-3 for the parts outside the CDR3, the full variable domain is DTGVSQNPRHKITKRGQNVTFRCDPISEHNRLYWYRQTLGQGPEFLTYFQNEAQLEKSRLLSDRFSAERPKGSFSTLEIQRTEQGDSAMYLCASSLVADTQYFGPGTRLTVL.

The chain uses TRBV4-3 and TRBJ2-3; TRBD2 agrees at 15 bases. With V trimmed by 1 base and J by 5 bases, 4 bases remained unmatched. This CDR3 contains 17 residues. Germline V gene sequence: CDR1 LGHNA, CDR2 YSLEER. CDR3 loop: CASSQAGLAGGGDTQYF. In DNA form, the CDR3 reads TGCGCCAGCAGCCAAGCGGGACTAGCGGGGGGAGGAGATACGCAGTATTTT.

This clone showed up just a few times. This chain links TRBV13 with TRBJ1-3; D is uncertain. V shed 4 bases and J shed 2 bases, with 9 bases lying between them. Per the germline V gene, CDR1 is PRHDT and CDR2 is FYEKMQ (reference sequence). There are 14 residues in the CDR3. The CDR3 loop reads CASSSQVTGNTIYF. DNA of the CDR3: TGTGCCAGCAGCTCGCAGGTAACTGGAAACACCATATATTTT. The whole variable domain, remainder taken from reference TRBV13 and TRBJ1-3, is AAGVIQSPRHLIKEKRETATLKCYPIPRHDTVYWYQQGPGQDPQFLISFYEKMQSDKGSIPDRFSAQQFSDYHSELNMSSLELGDSALYFCASSSQVTGNTIYFGEGSWLTVV.